The 7 T cell receptor beta chains below all came from one sample that was sequenced in a study of T cells in Graves' hyperthyroidism and ophthalmopathy. The CDR3 regions of TCR beta were amplified from RNA transcripts. HTBI primers were employed in a first-round RT-PCR of the TCR CDR3. One entry per CDR3 protein, called by TCRdb with MiXCR from the multiplex PCR reads. Among fewer than 700,000 distinct CDR3 sequences, about 16% were seen once, and the ten largest hold 3% to 4.5%. The material sequenced was blood. These receptors came from a woman under 40 with Graves' hyperthyroidism.

The sample holds a few counts of this clonotype. The gene calls are TRBV11-2 and TRBJ2-7, with TRBD1 identical over 10 bases. The V gene end was trimmed by 3 bases and the J gene end by 7 bases; junction bases not matched to a gene: 12. The CDR3 spans 16 residues. Germline-derived CDR1 and CDR2 are SGHAT and FQNNGV. This CDR3 reads CASSFGAGTGEGEQYF. In DNA, the CDR3 is TGTGCCAGCAGCTTTGGGGCCGGGACAGGGGAGGGAGAGCAGTACTTC.

As regards this clonotype: This may arise from a read error, as a much more abundant clone is one base away. The genes are TRBV6-1 and TRBJ2-7; D is undetermined. Germline assignment: CDR1 MNHNS and CDR2 SASEGT. This CDR3 is 11 amino acids long. CDR3 loop: CASSSYNEQDF. CDR3 nucleotides: TGTGCCAGCAGTTCGTACAACGAGCAGGACTTC.

In its sample, this clonotype was seen many times. The chain uses TRBV27 and TRBJ2-7; D might be TRBD2 (6 bases). Trimming removed 4 bases at V and 2 bases at J, with 15 bases between. The CDR3 is 15 amino acids. From germline, CDR1 is MNHEY and CDR2 SMNVEV (reference sequence). DNA for the CDR3: TGTGCCAGCAGTTCTCTCTTTAGCGGTACCTACGAGCAGTACTTC. The encoded protein is CASSSLFSGTYEQYF.

There are many counts of this clonotype. The CDR3 region is CASSPSLLASGTHEQFF. CDR3 nucleotide sequence: TGTGCCAGCAGCCCCTCCCTCCTGGCTAGCGGGACACATGAGCAGTTCTTC. The chain links TRBV7-3 to TRBJ2-1; 9 nucleotides line up with TRBD2. This CDR3 is 17 amino acids long. V dropped 5 bases and J dropped 8; count of bases not matched to a gene: 16. Germline V gene lookup returns CDR1 SGHTA and CDR2 FQGTGA.

Only a few counts were recorded for this clonotype. The chain recombines TRBV6-2 or TRBV6-3 with TRBJ1-5; D is ambiguous. Germline V lookup: CDR1 MNHEY, CDR2 SVGEGT. V lost 11 bases and J lost 2, with 10 bases in between. The CDR3 is 12 amino acids. DNA of the CDR3: TGTGCCGCACGTGGAGGCAATCAGCCCCAGCATTTT. Its translation: CAARGGNQPQHF.

This clonotype was counted only a few times. The chain uses TRBV9 and TRBJ1-3; a possible D gene is TRBD1 (5 bases). Trimming took off 2 bases at V and 0 bases at J, with 15 bases between the two ends. From germline, CDR1 is SGDLS and CDR2 YYNGEE. The CDR3 is 17 residues long. The CDR3 spells CASSVSRTGPSGNTIYF. As DNA, the CDR3 is TGTGCCAGCAGCGTGTCCCGAACAGGACCCTCTGGAAACACCATATATTTT. Looking up the rest from reference TRBV9 and TRBJ1-3 gives the full variable domain: DSGVTQTPKHLITATGQRVTLRCSPRSGDLSVYWYQQSLDQGLQFLIQYYNGEERAKGNILERFSAQQFPDLHSELNLSSLELGDSALYFCASSVSRTGPSGNTIYFGEGSWLTVV.

The chain couples TRBV11-2 to TRBJ2-5, with a weak D call TRBD2 (6 bases). The CDR3 is 12 amino acids. V was clipped by 5 bases and J by 13 bases, with 17 bases between them. CDR1 is SGHAT, CDR2 FQNNGV, per germline. CDR3 sequence reads: CASSNSRLGRYF. The CDR3 DNA is TGTGCCAGCAGCAACAGTAGACTAGGACGGTACTTC.